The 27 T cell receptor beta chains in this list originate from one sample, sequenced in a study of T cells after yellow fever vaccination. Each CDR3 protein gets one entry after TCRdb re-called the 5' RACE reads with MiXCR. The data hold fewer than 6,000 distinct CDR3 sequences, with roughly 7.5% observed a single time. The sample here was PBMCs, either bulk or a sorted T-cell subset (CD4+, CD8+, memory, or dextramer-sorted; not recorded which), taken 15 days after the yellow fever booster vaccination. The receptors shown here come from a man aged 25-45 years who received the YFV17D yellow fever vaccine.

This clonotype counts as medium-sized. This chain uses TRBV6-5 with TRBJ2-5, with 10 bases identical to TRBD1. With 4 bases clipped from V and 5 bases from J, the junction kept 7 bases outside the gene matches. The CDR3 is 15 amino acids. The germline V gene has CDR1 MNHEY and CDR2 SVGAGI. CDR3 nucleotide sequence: TGTGCCAGCAGTTCCCCGGGACAGGGGTGGGAGACCCAGTACTTC. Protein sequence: CASSSPGQGWETQYF.

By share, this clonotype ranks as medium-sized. The DNA of the CDR3 is TGTGCCAGCAGTGAAAAGGGGGCGCTGGGCTACACCTTC. Translating it yields CASSEKGALGYTF. The gene calls are TRBV2 and TRBJ1-2; TRBD1 aligns across 7 bases. V lost 2 bases and J lost 8; bases outside the gene matches: 5. In germline, CDR1 is SNHLY, CDR2 FYNNEI. The CDR3 totals 13 residues.

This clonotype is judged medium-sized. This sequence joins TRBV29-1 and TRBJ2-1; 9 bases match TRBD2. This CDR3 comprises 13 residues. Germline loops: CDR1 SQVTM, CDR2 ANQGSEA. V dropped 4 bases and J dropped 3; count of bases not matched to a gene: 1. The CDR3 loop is CSVGGRDYNEQFF. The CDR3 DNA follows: TGCAGCGTTGGCGGGAGGGACTACAATGAGCAGTTCTTC.

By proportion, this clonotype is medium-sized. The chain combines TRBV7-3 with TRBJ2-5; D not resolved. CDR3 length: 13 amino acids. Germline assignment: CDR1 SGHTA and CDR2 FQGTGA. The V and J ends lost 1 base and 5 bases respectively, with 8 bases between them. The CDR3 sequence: CASSLIPGETQYF. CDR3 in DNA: TGTGCCAGCAGCTTAATTCCGGGCGAGACCCAGTACTTC.

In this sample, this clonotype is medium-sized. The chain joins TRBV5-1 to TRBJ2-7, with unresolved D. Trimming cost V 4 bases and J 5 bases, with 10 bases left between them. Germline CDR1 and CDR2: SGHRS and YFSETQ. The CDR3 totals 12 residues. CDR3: CASSPVGDEQYF. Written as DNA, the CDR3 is TGCGCCAGCAGCCCGGTTGGGGACGAGCAGTACTTC.

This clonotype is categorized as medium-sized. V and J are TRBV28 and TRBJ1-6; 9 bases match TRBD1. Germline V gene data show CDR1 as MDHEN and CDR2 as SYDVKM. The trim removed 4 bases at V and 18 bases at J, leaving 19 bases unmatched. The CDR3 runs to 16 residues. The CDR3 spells CASSSPSDRGSPFYHF. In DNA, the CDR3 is TGTGCCAGCAGTTCCCCATCCGACAGGGGGTCTCCCTTCTACCACTTT.

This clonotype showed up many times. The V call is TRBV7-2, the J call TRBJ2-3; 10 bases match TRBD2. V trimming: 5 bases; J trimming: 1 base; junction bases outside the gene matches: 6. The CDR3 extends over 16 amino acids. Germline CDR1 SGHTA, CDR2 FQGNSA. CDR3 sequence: CASSRNGLAGTDTQYF. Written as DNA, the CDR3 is TGTGCCAGCAGCCGAAATGGACTAGCGGGCACAGATACGCAGTATTTT. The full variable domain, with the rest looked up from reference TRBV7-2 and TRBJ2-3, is GAGVSQSPSNKVTEKGKDVELRCDPISGHTALYWYRQSLGQGLEFLIYFQGNSAPDKSGLPSDRFSAERTGGSVSTLTIQRTQQEDSAVYLCASSRNGLAGTDTQYFGPGTRLTVL.

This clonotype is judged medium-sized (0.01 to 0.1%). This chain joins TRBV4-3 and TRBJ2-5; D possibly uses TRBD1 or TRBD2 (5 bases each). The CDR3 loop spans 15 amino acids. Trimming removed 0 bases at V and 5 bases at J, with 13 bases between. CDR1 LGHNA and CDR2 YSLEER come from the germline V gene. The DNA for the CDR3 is TGCGCCAGCAGCCAAGACACCCTCGGGGCGGAGACCCAGTACTTC. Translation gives CASSQDTLGAETQYF.

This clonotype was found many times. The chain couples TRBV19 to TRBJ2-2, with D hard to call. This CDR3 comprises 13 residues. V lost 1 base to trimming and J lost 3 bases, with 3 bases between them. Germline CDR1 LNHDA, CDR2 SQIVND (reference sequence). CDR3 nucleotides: TGTGCCAGTAGTATAGTTGACACCGGGGAGCTGTTTTTT. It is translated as CASSIVDTGELFF.

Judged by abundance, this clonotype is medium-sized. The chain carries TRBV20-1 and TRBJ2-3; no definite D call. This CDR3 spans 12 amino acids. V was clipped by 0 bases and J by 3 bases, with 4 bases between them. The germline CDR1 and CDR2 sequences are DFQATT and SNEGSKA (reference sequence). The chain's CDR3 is CSARDGTDTQYF. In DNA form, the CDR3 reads TGCAGTGCTAGAGATGGTACAGATACGCAGTATTTT.

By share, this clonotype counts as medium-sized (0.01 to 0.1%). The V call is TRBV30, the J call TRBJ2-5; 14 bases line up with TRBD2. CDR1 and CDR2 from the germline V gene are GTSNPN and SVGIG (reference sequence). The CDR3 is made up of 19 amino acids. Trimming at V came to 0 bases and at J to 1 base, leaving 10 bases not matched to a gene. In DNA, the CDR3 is TGTGCCTGGAGTGTCCGCCCGGGACTAGCGGGAGTAGTCCAAGAGACCCAGTACTTC. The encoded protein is CAWSVRPGLAGVVQETQYF.

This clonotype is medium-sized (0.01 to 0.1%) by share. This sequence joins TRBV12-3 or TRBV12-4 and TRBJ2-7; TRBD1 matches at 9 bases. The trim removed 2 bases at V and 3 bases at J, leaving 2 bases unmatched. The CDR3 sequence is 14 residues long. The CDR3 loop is CASSLMGQGYEQYF. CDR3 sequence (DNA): TGTGCCAGCAGTTTAATGGGACAGGGCTACGAGCAGTACTTC.

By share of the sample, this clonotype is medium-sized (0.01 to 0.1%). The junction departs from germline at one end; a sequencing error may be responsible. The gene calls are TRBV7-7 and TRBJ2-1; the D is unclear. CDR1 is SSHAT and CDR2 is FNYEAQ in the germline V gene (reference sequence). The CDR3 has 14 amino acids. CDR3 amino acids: CASSPGHAVDEQFF. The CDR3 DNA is TGTGCTAGCAGCCCCGGGCACGCGGTCGATGAGCAGTTCTTC.

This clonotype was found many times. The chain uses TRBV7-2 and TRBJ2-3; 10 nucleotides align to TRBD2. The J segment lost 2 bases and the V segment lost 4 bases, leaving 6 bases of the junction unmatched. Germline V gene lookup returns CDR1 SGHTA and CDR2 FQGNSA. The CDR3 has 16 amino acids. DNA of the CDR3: TGTGCCAGCAGCTCCATAGCGGGAGGCTACACAGATACGCAGTATTTT. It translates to CASSSIAGGYTDTQYF. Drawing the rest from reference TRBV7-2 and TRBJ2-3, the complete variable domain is GAGVSQSPSNKVTEKGKDVELRCDPISGHTALYWYRQSLGQGLEFLIYFQGNSAPDKSGLPSDRFSAERTGGSVSTLTIQRTQQEDSAVYLCASSSIAGGYTDTQYFGPGTRLTVL.

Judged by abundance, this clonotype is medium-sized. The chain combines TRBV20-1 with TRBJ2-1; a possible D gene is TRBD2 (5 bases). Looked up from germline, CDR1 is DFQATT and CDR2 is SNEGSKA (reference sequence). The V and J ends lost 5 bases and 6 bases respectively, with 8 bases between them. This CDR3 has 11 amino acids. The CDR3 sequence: CSAVAFNEQFF. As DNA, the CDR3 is TGCAGTGCTGTAGCGTTCAATGAGCAGTTCTTC.

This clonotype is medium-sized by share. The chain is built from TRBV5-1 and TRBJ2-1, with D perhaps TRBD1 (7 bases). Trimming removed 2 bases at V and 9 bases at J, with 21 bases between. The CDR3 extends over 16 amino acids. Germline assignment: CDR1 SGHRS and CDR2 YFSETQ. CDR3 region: CASSFGGTVSPGEQFF. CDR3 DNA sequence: TGCGCCAGCAGCTTTGGAGGGACAGTAAGTCCGGGTGAGCAGTTCTTC.

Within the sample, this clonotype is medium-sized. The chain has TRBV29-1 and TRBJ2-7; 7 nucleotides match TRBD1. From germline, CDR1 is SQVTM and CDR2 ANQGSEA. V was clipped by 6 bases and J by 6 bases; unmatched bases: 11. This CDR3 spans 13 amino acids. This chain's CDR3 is CSVVGTVGAEQYF. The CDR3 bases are TGCAGCGTGGTGGGGACAGTTGGAGCCGAGCAGTACTTC.

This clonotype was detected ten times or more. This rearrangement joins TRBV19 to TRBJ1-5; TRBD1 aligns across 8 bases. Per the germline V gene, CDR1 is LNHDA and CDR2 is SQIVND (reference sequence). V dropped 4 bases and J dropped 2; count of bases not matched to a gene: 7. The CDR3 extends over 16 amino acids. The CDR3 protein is CASSTSRGLGNQPQHF. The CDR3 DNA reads TGTGCCAGTAGTACTTCCAGGGGGCTCGGCAATCAGCCCCAGCATTTT.

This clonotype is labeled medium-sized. CDR3 coding DNA: TGTGCCACCAGCAGATGGGCGGCCAGGGCCGACTACGAGCAGTACTTC. It is translated as CATSRWAARADYEQYF. This chain joins TRBV15 and TRBJ2-7; D is perhaps TRBD1 (5 bases). Trimming removed 2 bases from V and 3 bases from J, with 17 bases in between. Germline CDR1 reads LNHNV; CDR2 reads YYDKDF (reference sequence). CDR3 length: 16 amino acids.

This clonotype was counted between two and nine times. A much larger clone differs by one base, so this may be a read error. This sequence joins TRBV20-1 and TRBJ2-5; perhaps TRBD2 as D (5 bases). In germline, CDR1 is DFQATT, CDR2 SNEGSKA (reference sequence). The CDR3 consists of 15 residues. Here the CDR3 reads CCASLGSPLQETQYF. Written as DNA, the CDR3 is TGCTGTGCTAGCTTGGGGTCCCCCTTACAAGAGACCCAGTACTTC.

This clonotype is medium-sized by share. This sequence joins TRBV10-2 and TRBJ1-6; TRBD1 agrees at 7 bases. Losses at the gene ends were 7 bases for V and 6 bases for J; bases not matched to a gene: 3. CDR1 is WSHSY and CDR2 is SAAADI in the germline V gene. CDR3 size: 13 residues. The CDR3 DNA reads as TGCGCCAGCACCGGGACAGTTAATTCACCCCTCCACTTT. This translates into CASTGTVNSPLHF.

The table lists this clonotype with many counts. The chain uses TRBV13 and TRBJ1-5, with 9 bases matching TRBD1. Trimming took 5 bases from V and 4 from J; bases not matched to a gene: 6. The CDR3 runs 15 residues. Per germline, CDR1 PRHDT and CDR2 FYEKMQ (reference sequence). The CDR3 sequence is CASSHPGTGNQPQHF. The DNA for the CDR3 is TGTGCCAGCAGCCACCCGGGGACAGGGAATCAGCCCCAGCATTTT.

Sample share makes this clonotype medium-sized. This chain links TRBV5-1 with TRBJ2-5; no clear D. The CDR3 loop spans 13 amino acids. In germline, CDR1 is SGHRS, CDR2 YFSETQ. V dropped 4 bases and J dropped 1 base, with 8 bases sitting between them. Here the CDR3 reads CASSRTVQETQYF. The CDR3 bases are TGCGCCAGCAGCCGGACCGTCCAAGAGACCCAGTACTTC.

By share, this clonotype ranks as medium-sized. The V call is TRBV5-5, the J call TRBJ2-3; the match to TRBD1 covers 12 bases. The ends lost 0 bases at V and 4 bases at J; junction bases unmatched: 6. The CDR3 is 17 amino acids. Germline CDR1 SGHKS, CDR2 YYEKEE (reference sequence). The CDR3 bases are TGTGCCAGCAGCTTGGCCAGGGGGACAGGGGGCCCAGATACGCAGTATTTT. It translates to CASSLARGTGGPDTQYF.

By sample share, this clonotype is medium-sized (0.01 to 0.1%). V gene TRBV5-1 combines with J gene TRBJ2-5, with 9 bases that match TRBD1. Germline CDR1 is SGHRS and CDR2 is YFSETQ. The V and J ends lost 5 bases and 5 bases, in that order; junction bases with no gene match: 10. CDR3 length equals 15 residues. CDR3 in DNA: TGCGCCAGCAGGCCCGGACAGGGGATCAGGGAGACCCAGTACTTC. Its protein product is CASRPGQGIRETQYF.

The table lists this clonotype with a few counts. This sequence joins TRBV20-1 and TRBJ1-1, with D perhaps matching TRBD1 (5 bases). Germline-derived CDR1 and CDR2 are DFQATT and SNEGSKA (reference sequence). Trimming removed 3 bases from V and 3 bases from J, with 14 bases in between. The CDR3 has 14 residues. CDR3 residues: CSASMGGGDTEAFF. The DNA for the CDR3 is TGCAGTGCTAGCATGGGGGGGGGGGACACTGAAGCTTTCTTT.

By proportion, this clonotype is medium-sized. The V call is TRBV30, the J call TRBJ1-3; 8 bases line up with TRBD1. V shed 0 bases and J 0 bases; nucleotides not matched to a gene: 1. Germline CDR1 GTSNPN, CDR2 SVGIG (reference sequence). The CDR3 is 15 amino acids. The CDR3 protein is CAWSVGQGSGNTIYF. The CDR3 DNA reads TGTGCCTGGAGTGTTGGACAGGGCTCTGGAAACACCATATATTTT. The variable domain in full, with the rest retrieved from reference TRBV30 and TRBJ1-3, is SQTIHQWPATLVQPVGSPLSLECTVEGTSNPNLYWYRQAAGRGLQLLFYSVGIGQISSEVPQNLSASRPQDRQFILSSKKLLLSDSGFYLCAWSVGQGSGNTIYFGEGSWLTVV.